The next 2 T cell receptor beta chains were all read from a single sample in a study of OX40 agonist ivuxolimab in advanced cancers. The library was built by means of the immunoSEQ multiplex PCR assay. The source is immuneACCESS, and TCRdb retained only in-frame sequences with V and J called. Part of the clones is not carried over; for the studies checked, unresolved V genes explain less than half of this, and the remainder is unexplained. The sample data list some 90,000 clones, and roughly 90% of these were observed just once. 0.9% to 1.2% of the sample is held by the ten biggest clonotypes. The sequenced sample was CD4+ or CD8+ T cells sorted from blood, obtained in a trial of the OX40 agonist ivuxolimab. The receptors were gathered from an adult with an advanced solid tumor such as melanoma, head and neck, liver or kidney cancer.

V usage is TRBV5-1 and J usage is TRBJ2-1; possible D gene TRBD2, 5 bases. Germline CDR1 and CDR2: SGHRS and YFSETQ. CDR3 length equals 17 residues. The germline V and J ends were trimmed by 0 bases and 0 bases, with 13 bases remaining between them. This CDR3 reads CASSLGGGLISYNEQFF. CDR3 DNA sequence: TGCGCCAGCAGCTTGGGAGGAGGCCTCATCTCCTACAATGAGCAGTTCTTC.

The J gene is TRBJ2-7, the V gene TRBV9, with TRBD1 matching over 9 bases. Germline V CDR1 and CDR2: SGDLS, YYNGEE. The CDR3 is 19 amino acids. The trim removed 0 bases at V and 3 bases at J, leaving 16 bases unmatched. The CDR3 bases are TGTGCCAGCAGCGTAGGGGCCATCCCGGGACAGGGTATCATCTACGAGCAGTACTTC. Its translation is CASSVGAIPGQGIIYEQYF.